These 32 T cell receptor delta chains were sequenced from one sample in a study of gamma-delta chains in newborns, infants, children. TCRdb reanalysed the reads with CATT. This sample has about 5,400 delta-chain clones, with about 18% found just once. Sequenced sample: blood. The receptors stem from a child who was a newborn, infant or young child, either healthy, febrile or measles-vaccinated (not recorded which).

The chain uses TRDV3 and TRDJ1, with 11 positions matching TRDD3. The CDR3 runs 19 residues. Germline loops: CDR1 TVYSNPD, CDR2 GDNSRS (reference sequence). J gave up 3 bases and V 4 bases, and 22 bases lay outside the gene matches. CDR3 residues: CASIPQRGAGGYNADKLIF. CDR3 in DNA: TGTGCCTCCATCCCACAGAGGGGTGCTGGGGGATACAACGCCGATAAACTCATCTTT.

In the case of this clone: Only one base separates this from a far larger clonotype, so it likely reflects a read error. In nucleotides, the CDR3 is TGTGCCTGTGACACCGCCGGGGGAGACTGGGACACCCGAAAGATGTTTTTC. Translation: CACDTAGGDWDTRKMFF. This sequence joins TRDV2 and TRDJ3; weak D call: TRDD3 (6 bases). The J gene is not listed in TCRdb, so it was assigned here from a DNA match to germline. The CDR3 sequence is 17 residues long. The germline gives CDR1 GEAIGNYY, CDR2 EKD.

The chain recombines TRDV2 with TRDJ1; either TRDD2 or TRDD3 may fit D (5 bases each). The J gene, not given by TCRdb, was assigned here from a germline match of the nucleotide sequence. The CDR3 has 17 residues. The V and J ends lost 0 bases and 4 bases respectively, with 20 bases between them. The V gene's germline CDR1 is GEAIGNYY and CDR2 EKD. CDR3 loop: CACDTRAALPGIDKLIF. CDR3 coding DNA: TGTGCCTGTGACACCAGAGCTGCCCTACCAGGGATCGATAAACTCATCTTT.

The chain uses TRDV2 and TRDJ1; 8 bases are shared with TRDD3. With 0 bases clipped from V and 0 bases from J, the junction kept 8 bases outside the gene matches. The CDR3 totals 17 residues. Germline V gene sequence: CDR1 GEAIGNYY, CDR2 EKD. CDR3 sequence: CACDTLGDSEYTDKLIF. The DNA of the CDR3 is TGTGCCTGTGACACCCTGGGGGACTCCGAATACACCGATAAACTCATCTTT.

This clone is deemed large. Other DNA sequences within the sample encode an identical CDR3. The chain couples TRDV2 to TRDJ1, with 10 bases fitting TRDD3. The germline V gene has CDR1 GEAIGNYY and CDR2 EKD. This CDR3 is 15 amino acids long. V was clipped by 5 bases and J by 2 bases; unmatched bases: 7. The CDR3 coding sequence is TGTGCCTGTGTCCCGTTACTGGGGGATACCGATAAACTCATCTTT. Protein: CACVPLLGDTDKLIF.

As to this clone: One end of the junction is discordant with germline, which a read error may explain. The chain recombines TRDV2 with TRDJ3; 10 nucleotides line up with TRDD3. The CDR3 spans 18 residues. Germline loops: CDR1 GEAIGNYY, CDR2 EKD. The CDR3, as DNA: TGTGCCTGTGACACCGTTGGGGGATACTCCCGGGACACCCGACAGATGTTTTTC. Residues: CACDTVGGYSRDTRQMFF.

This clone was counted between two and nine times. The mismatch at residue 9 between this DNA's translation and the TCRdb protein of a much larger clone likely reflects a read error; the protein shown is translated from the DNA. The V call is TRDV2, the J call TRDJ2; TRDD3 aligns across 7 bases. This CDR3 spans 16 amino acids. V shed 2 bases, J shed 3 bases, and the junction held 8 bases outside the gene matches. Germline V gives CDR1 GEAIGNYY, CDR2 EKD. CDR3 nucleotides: TGTGCCTGTGACAAACTGGGGATCTCCCTGACAGCACAACTCTTCTTT. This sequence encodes CACDKLGISLTAQLFF.

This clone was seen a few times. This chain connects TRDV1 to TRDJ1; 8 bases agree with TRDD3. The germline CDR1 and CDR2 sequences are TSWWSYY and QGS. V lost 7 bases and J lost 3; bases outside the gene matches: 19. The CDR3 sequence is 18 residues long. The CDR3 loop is CALVGESPPVGGSDKLIF. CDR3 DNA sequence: TGTGCTCTTGTGGGGGAATCCCCGCCCGTTGGGGGATCCGATAAACTCATCTTT.

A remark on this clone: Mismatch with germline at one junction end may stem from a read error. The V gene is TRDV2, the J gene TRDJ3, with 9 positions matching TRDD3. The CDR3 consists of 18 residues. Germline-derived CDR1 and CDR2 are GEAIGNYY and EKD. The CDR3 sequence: CACDTLGERPWDTRQTFF. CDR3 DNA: TGTGCCTGTGACACACTGGGGGAGAGACCCTGGGACACCCGACAGACGTTTTTC.

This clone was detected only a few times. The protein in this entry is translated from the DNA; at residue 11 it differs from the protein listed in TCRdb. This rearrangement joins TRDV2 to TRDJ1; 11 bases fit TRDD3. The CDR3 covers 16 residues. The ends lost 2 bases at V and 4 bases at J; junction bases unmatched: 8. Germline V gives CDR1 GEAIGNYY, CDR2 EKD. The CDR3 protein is CACDILGDKHGDKLIF. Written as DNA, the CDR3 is TGTGCCTGTGACATACTGGGGGATAAGCACGGCGATAAACTCATCTTT.

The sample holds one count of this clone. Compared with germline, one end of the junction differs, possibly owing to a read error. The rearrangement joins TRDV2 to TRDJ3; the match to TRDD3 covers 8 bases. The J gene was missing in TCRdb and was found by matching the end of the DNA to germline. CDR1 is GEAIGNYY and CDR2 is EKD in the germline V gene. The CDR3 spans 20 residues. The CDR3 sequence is CACDTILGAPSSWDTRKMFF. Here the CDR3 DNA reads TGTGCCTGTGACACCATACTGGGGGCTCCTAGCTCCTGGGACACCCGAAAGATGTTTTTC.

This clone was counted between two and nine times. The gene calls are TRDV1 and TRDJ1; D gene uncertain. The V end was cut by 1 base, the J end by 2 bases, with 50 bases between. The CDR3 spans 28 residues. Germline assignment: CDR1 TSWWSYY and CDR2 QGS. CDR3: CALGEPPWEVHQLDLALFFRPLTDKLIF. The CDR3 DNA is TGTGCTCTTGGGGAACCTCCTTGGGAAGTACACCAGCTAGATTTAGCCTTGTTTTTTCGTCCCCTTACCGATAAACTCATCTTT.

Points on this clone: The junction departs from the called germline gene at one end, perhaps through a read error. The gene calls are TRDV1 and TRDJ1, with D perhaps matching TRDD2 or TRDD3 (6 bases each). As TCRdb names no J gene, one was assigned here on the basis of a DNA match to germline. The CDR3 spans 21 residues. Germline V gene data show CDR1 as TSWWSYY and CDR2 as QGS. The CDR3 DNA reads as TGTGCTCTGGGGGAATGGGCTCCTACAGAGTTACATAAAAGGACCAACGATAAACTCATCTTT. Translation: CALGEWAPTELHKRTNDKLIF.

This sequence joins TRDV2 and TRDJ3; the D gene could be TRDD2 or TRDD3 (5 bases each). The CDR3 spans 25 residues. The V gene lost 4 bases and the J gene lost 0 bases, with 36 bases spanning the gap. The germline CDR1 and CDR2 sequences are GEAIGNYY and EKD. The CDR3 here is CACDPLEFPERDARSSSWDTRQMFF. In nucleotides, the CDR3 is TGTGCCTGTGATCCCCTGGAGTTTCCTGAGAGGGATGCGCGTTCCTCCTCCTGGGACACCCGACAGATGTTTTTC.

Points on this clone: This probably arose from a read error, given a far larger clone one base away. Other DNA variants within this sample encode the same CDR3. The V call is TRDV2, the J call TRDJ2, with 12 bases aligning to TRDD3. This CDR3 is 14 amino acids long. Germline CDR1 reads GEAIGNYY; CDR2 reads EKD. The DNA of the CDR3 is TGTGCCTGTGACGTACTGGGGGATACAGCGCAACTCTTCTTT. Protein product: CACDVLGDTAQLFF.

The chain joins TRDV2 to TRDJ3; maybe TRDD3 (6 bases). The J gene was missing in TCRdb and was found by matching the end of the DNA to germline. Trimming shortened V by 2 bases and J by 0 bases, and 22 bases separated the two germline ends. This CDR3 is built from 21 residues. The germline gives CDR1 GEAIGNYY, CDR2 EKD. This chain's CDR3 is CACDMRLRRGWPSWDTRQMFF. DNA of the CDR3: TGTGCCTGTGACATGCGATTACGGCGGGGATGGCCCTCCTGGGACACCCGACAGATGTTTTTC.

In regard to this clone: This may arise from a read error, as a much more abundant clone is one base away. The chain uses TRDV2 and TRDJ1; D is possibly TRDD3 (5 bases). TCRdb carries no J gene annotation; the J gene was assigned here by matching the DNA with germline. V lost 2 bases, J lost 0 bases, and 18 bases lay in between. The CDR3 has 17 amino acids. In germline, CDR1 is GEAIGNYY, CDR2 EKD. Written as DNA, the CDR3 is TGTGCCTGTGACAAGGGGGGGGTGACGCGGTACACCGATAAACTCATCTTT. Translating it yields CACDKGGVTRYTDKLIF.

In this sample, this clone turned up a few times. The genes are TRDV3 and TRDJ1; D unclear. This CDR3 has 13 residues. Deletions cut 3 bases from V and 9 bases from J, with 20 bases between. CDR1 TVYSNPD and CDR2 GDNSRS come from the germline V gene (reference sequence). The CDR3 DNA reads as TGTGCCTTCAAAACCGCCCTCAGCGGTGAACTCATCTTT. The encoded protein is CAFKTALSGELIF. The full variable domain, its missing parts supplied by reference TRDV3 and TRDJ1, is CDKVTQSSPDQTVASGSEVVLLCTYDTVYSNPDLFWYRIRPDYSFQFVFYGDNSRSEGADFTQGRFSVKHILTQKAFHLVISPVRTEDSATYYCAFKTALSGELIFGKGTRVTVEP.

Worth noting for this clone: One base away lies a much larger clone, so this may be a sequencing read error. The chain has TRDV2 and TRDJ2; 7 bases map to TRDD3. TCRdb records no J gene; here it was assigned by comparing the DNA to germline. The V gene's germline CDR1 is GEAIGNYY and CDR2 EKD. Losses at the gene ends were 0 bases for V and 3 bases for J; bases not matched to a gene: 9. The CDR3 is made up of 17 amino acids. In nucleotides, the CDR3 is TGTGCCTGTGACACCGTACTGGGGCCCTCTGTGACAGCACAACTCTTCTTT. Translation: CACDTVLGPSVTAQLFF.

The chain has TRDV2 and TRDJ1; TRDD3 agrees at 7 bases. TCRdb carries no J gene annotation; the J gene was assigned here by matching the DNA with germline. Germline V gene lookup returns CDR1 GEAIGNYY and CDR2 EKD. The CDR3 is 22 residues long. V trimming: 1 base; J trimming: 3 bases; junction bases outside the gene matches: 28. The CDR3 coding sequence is TGTGCCTGTGACACGGTTTTCGGGGGGATCTACGTAAGCACCATTTACCCCGATAAACTCATCTTT. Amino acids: CACDTVFGGIYVSTIYPDKLIF.

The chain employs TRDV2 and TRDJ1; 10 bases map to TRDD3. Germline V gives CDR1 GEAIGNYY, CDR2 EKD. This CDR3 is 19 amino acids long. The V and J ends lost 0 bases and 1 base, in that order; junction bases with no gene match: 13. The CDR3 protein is CACDTVRVLGDSATDKLIF. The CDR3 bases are TGTGCCTGTGACACCGTACGCGTGCTGGGGGATAGTGCCACCGATAAACTCATCTTT.

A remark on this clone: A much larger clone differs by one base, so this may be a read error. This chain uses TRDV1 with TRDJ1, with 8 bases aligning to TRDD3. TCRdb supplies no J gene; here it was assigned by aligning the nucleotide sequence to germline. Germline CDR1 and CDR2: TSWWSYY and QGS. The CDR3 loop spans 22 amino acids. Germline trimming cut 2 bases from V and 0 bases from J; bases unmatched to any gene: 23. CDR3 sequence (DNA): TGTGCTCTTGGGGAAATAGCACCTACCGATATACTGGGGGTCCCGTACACCGATAAACTCATCTTT. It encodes CALGEIAPTDILGVPYTDKLIF.

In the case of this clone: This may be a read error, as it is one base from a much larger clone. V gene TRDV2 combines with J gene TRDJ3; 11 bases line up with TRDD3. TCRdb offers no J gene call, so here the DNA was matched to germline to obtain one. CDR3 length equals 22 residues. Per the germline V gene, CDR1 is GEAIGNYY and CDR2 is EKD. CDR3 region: CACDTPDGGYAVSPWDTRKMFF. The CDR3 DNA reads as TGTGCCTGTGACACCCCTGATGGGGGATACGCGGTTAGCCCCTGGGACACCCGAAAGATGTTTTTC.

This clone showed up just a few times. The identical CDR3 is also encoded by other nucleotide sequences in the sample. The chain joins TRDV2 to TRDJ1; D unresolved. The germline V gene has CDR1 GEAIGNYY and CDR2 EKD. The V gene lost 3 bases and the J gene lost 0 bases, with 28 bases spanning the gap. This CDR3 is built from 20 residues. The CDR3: CACDPLPTSPHGNYTDKLIF. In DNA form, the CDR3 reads TGTGCCTGTGACCCCCTGCCAACATCCCCCCACGGCAATTACACCGATAAACTCATCTTT.

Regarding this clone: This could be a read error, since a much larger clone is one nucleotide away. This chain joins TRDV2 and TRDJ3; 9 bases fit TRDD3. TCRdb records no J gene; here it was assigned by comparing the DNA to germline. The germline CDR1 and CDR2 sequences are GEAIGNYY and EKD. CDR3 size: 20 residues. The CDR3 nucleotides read TGTGCCTGTGACCGCGTTAGGGGGATACCTAGCTCCTGGGACGCCCGACAGATGTTTTTC. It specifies CACDRVRGIPSSWDARQMFF.

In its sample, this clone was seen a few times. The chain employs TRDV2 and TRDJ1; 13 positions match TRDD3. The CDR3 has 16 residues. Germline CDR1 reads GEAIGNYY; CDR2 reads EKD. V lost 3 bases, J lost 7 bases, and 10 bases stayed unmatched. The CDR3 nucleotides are TGTGCCTGTGACCCCGTACTGGGGGATACGCGAGCTAAACTCATCTTT. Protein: CACDPVLGDTRAKLIF.

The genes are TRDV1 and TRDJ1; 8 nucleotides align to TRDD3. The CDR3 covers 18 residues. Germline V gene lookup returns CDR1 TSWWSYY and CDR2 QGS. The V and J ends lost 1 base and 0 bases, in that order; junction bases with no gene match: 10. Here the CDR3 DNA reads TGTGCTCTTGGGGAACGCCCGTACTGGGGGCCGCACACCGATAAACTCATCTTT. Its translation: CALGERPYWGPHTDKLIF.

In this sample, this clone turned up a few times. CDR3 nucleotides: TGTGCTCTTGGGGGCCTTCGTTCCGCAACCGCGGTACTGGGGGATGCCGCGTTCACCGATAAACTCATCTTT. It translates to CALGGLRSATAVLGDAAFTDKLIF. The V gene is TRDV1, the J gene TRDJ1; 10 bases fit TRDD3. This CDR3 comprises 24 residues. Germline loops: CDR1 TSWWSYY, CDR2 QGS. Losses at the gene ends were 4 bases for V and 1 base for J; bases not matched to a gene: 30.

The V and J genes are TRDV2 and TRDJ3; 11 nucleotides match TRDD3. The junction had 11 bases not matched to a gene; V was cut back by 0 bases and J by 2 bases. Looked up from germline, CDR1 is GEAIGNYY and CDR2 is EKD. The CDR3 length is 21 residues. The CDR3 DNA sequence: TGTGCCTGTGACACCGTATCTGATGGGGGATACGAAACCTGGGACACCCGACAGATGTTTTTC. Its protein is CACDTVSDGGYETWDTRQMFF.

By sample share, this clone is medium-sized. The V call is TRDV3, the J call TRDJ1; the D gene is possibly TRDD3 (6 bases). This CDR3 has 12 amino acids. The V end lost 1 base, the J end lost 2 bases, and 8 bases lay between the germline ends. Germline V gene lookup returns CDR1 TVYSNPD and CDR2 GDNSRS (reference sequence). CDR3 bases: TGTGCCTTTAAACTGGGAACCGATAAACTCATCTTT. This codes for CAFKLGTDKLIF. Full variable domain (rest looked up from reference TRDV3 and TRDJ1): CDKVTQSSPDQTVASGSEVVLLCTYDTVYSNPDLFWYRIRPDYSFQFVFYGDNSRSEGADFTQGRFSVKHILTQKAFHLVISPVRTEDSATYYCAFKLGTDKLIFGKGTRVTVEP.

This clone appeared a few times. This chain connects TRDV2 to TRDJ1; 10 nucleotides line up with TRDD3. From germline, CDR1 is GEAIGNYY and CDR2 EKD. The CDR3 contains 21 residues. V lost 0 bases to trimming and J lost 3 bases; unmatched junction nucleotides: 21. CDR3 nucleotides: TGTGCCTGTGACACCGTTCGTAGGTACGGGGGCTTACTGGGGGATGCCGATAAACTCATCTTT. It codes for CACDTVRRYGGLLGDADKLIF.

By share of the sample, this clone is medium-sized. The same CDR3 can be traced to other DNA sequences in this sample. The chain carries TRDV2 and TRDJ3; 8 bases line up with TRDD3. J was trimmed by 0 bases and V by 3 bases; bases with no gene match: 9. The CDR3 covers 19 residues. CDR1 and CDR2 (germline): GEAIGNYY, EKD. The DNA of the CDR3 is TGTGCCTGTGACGCAACACTGGGGGGAAGCTCCTGGGACACCCGACAGATGTTTTTC. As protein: CACDATLGGSSWDTRQMFF.